This passage covers 12 T cell receptor beta chains from one sample sequenced in a study of OX40 agonist ivuxolimab in advanced cancers. Sequencing was performed with immunoSEQ multiplex PCR; in TCRdb, only in-frame clones are kept and a portion is missing. The table has 50,000 to 75,000 clones, 80% to 90% seen once. The sequencing here drew on CD4+ or CD8+ T cells sorted from blood, taken in a trial of the OX40 agonist ivuxolimab. These receptors were obtained from an adult with an advanced solid tumor such as melanoma, head and neck, liver or kidney cancer.

The chain couples TRBV6-5 to TRBJ1-1; D possibly corresponds to TRBD1 (6 bases). Per the germline V gene, CDR1 is MNHEY and CDR2 is SVGAGI. The CDR3 is made up of 16 amino acids. Trimming pared 2 bases from V and 1 base from J, leaving 14 bases between. The CDR3 region has the DNA TGTGCCAGCAGTTACCTCCAGACAGGAGGGAACACTGAAGCTTTCTTT. As protein: CASSYLQTGGNTEAFF.

The genes are TRBV28 and TRBJ1-4, with D possibly being TRBD1 (5 bases). With 7 bases removed from V and 5 bases from J, the gap between germline ends came to 17 bases. The CDR3 spans 15 residues. Germline-derived CDR1 and CDR2 are MDHEN and SYDVKM. CDR3: CASTEGGAGNEKLFF. The CDR3 region has the DNA TGTGCCAGCACCGAGGGCGGGGCGGGGAATGAAAAACTGTTTTTT.

The rearrangement uses TRBV13 and TRBJ2-5; TRBD2 might be the D (6 bases). This CDR3 spans 14 amino acids. Germline V lookup: CDR1 PRHDT, CDR2 FYEKMQ (reference sequence). V lost 2 bases and J 4 bases, leaving 11 bases between the germline ends. The CDR3 spells CASSLSLGGETQYF. The CDR3 DNA reads as TGTGCCAGCAGCTTATCACTGGGGGGAGAGACCCAGTACTTC.

The CDR3 protein is CASIQGRAAQPQHF. In DNA, the CDR3 is TGCGCCAGCATTCAAGGCAGGGCTGCTCAGCCCCAGCATTTT. This sequence joins TRBV4-3 and TRBJ1-5; D might be TRBD1 (5 bases). The V and J ends lost 7 bases and 6 bases respectively, with 16 bases between them. In germline, CDR1 is LGHNA, CDR2 YSLEER. The CDR3 contains 14 residues.

The chain combines TRBV9 with TRBJ2-7, with D possibly TRBD2 on 6 matching bases. The V gene lost 4 bases and the J gene lost 7 bases, with 24 bases spanning the gap. The CDR3 is made up of 16 amino acids. Germline V CDR1 and CDR2: SGDLS, YYNGEE. The CDR3 region is CASSPSGGAGYFEQYF. In DNA, the CDR3 is TGTGCCAGCAGCCCTAGTGGAGGGGCCGGCTATTTTGAGCAGTACTTC.

The V gene is TRBV28, the J gene TRBJ2-3, with 14 positions matching TRBD2. Trimming removed 2 bases from V and 5 bases from J; junction bases left unmatched: 3. The germline V gene has CDR1 MDHEN and CDR2 SYDVKM. The CDR3 extends over 16 amino acids. The CDR3 loop is CASSLGGLAGVDTQYF. CDR3 bases: TGTGCCAGCAGTTTAGGGGGACTAGCGGGAGTAGATACGCAGTATTTT.

This clone came up a few times. V and J are TRBV19 and TRBJ1-4; D remains ambiguous. The V end was cut by 3 bases, the J end by 4 bases, with 6 bases between. The CDR3 loop spans 13 amino acids. Germline lookup yields CDR1 LNHDA and CDR2 SQIVND (reference sequence). CDR3 sequence (DNA): TGTGCCAGTAGTATCGTCGTTAATGAAAAACTGTTTTTT. Translating it yields CASSIVVNEKLFF.

This clone was seen a handful of times. The chain is built from TRBV7-2 and TRBJ2-3; TRBD1 agrees at 7 bases. The germline V gene has CDR1 SGHTA and CDR2 FQGNSA. CDR3 length equals 15 residues. J was trimmed by 2 bases and V by 5 bases; bases with no gene match: 7. The CDR3 here is CASSLQGQTTDTQYF. CDR3 nucleotides: TGTGCCAGCAGCCTACAGGGGCAGACCACAGATACGCAGTATTTT. Filled out from reference TRBV7-2 and TRBJ2-3, the complete variable domain reads GAGVSQSPSNKVTEKGKDVELRCDPISGHTALYWYRQSLGQGLEFLIYFQGNSAPDKSGLPSDRFSAERTGGSVSTLTIQRTQQEDSAVYLCASSLQGQTTDTQYFGPGTRLTVL.

The chain has TRBV6-1 and TRBJ2-5; 11 bases align to TRBD1. The CDR3 length is 14 residues. Germline V gene lookup returns CDR1 MNHNS and CDR2 SASEGT. The V gene end was trimmed by 6 bases and the J gene end by 11 bases; junction bases not matched to a gene: 11. CDR3 sequence: CASSVLGTGGEQYF. In DNA form, the CDR3 reads TGTGCCAGCAGCGTGCTTGGGACAGGGGGTGAGCAGTACTTC.

V and J are TRBV4-2 and TRBJ1-3; no clear D gene. The CDR3 sequence is 14 residues long. Germline lookup yields CDR1 LGHNA and CDR2 YNFKEQ. V lost 0 bases to trimming and J lost 4 bases, with 7 bases between them. Written as DNA, the CDR3 is TGTGCCAGCAGCCAAGAACGGACCGGAAACACCATATATTTT. Its protein product is CASSQERTGNTIYF.

This rearrangement joins TRBV5-1 to TRBJ2-5; 11 bases are shared with TRBD2. CDR3 length: 16 amino acids. Losses at the gene ends were 3 bases for V and 3 bases for J; bases not matched to a gene: 7. Germline values: CDR1 SGHRS, CDR2 YFSETQ. The CDR3 loop reads CASSSTGLAEKETQYF. CDR3 nucleotides: TGCGCCAGCAGCTCCACGGGACTAGCGGAGAAAGAGACCCAGTACTTC.

The chain has TRBV7-2 and TRBJ1-5, with D unresolved. The CDR3 covers 15 residues. CDR1 is SGHTA, CDR2 FQGNSA, per germline. The V gene lost 1 base and the J gene lost 6 bases, with 13 bases spanning the gap. The CDR3: CASSLDRQMGQPQHF. CDR3 sequence (DNA): TGTGCCAGCAGCTTAGACCGACAAATGGGTCAGCCCCAGCATTTT. Supplemented by reference TRBV7-2 and TRBJ1-5, the full variable domain reads GAGVSQSPSNKVTEKGKDVELRCDPISGHTALYWYRQSLGQGLEFLIYFQGNSAPDKSGLPSDRFSAERTGGSVSTLTIQRTQQEDSAVYLCASSLDRQMGQPQHFGDGTRLSIL.